This T cell receptor beta chain was obtained from a study of blood T cells in healthy people across ages. A word on this clonotype: The antigen is undetermined.

Study outcomes and limitations: Long-lived and aged donors differed, with more naive CD4+ cells and higher diversity in the long-lived.

For the second PCR, which ran for about 7 to 12 cycles, a sample-barcoded 5' primer and a J-beta primer mix were used. From the 5' RACE reads, TCRdb called clonotypes with MiXCR, one entry per CDR3 protein. The sample holds about 830,000 distinct CDR3 sequences, around 62% seen once. Researchers isolated at least 6.5 million PBMCs per sample. Sequenced: blood. The sequence came from a man aged 30 to 45 in good health.

This chain's CDR3 is CASSIRGGLTEAFF. The CDR3 DNA reads TGTGCCAGCAGCATTAGAGGGGGGTTGACTGAAGCTTTCTTT. V gene TRBV7-2 combines with J gene TRBJ1-1, with D maybe TRBD1 (6 bases). V was cut by 5 bases and J by 5 bases, with 15 bases left in between. In germline, CDR1 is SGHTA, CDR2 FQGNSA. The CDR3 length is 14 residues.